The entry that follows covers one T cell receptor (beta chain) sequence. Its antigen target is currently unknown. No base quality values were provided; no much bigger clone lies one nucleotide off. The ophthalmopathy patients had moderately to severely active disease, with a Clinical Activity Score of 3 or higher, a NOSPECS grade of 4 or higher, and a disease duration of less than 3 months. Patients were excluded if they had other autoimmune diseases, uncontrolled infections, pregnancy or lactation. Diagnosis relied on clinical symptoms, serum thyroxine, TRAb, thyroid ultrasound and orbital computed tomography. Using Ficoll-Paque density gradient centrifugation, PBMCs were isolated from about 9.2 ml of fresh peripheral blood. Total RNA was extracted using Trizol reagent, and RNA quality was checked on an Agilent 2100 Bioanalyzer. The source of the sample is a study of Graves' ophthalmopathy and Graves' hyperthyroidism (dated by TCRdb to between 2018 and 2020). As for the study more broadly: Peripheral blood was collected at initial diagnosis, before any treatment. The study used signatures of the TCR beta repertoire to tell Graves' ophthalmopathy apart from Graves' hyperthyroidism and to predict which patients would progress to ophthalmopathy. In total, around 140 blood samples were TCR-sequenced: around 42 ophthalmopathy, 80 or so hyperthyroidism and about 17 hyperthyroidism-to-ophthalmopathy patients. To explore V-J signatures distinguishing ophthalmopathy from hyperthyroidism, a discovery set of around 100 patients (fewer than 45 ophthalmopathy, 57 stable hyperthyroidism) was enrolled. An independent validation cohort was composed of roughly 19 hyperthyroidism patients and 17 patients who later progressed from hyperthyroidism to ophthalmopathy. In about six hyperthyroidism patients, the T-cell repertoire of thyroid tissue was compared with the T-cell repertoire of blood. Following sample collection, hyperthyroidism patients were given methimazole at a starting dose of 30 mg daily, and ophthalmopathy patients were given high-dose intravenous methylprednisolone.

TCR beta CDR3 regions were amplified from RNA transcripts for repertoire sequencing. The first round of RT-PCR was done with HTBI primers and the Qiagen OneStep RT-PCR kit, and was followed by a second round of multiplex PCR, then size selection and purification. Libraries were sequenced on an Illumina HiSeq2000 using paired-end 100 bp reads. The study's processing was this. SOAPnuke was used for read processing, and reads with adapters, uncalled bases, a mean Phred below 15, or no exact constant-primer or identifier match were discarded. High-quality paired reads were merged with COPE v1.2.5. Unique nucleotide sequences were defined as clonotypes and aligned to IMGT TRB V, D and J references using MiTCR v1.1. The analysis was limited to V-J combinations with a frequency above 0.0001, which together covered 99% to 99.2% of the repertoires. A TCR clonal expansion and chaos score per V-J combination was defined as the ratio of F50 clonal expansion to chaos observed in the TCRdist matrix. Welch's t-statistics and random forest were used to reduce the features to about a dozen V-J combinations, which were then used as input to a naive Bayes classifier. The similarity between thyroid and blood repertoires was quantified using the Morisita-Horn index. TCRdb ran its own pipeline on the public reads, namely fastp trimming at Q25 and MiXCR clone calling, and kept in-frame beta chains. Each entry merges the rows of one CDR3 protein and shows their most common DNA and genes. The V and J calls shown here were made by TCRdb, not taken from the authors' results. In this sample the table shows 300,000 to 400,000 distinct CDR3 sequences, around a sixth of which occur a single time. The ten biggest clones cover about 12% of the sample.

The CDR3 starts with the cysteine, ends with the phenylalanine, and has 15 residues. Just the 45-base CDR3 DNA is kept, in frame starting at base 1. Based on the germline V gene, the CDR1 and CDR2 sequences are MNHNS and SASEGT. Unmatched junction bases come to 8, with V trimmed by 6 bases and J by 2 bases. What the authors observed across the whole study: No statistical method was used to set the sample size in advance, and the investigators knew which group each participant was assigned to. Most expanded thyroid clonotypes with a frequency above 0.001 also appeared in blood, which suggests that blood repertoires may reflect the immune response in the thyroid. The 13-signature model separated ophthalmopathy from stable hyperthyroidism with roughly 90% sensitivity and around 84% specificity in cross-validation, and 80%/75% in the test set. In validation, the model predicted ophthalmopathy progression with about 70% sensitivity and about 73% specificity; around twelve predicted patients were CT-confirmed with GO in a median of approximately six months.

Material for sequencing was peripheral blood. This receptor was obtained from an adult man with Graves' ophthalmopathy. The chain couples TRBV6-1 to TRBJ2-5, with TRBD2 identical over 8 junction bases. The DNA is as follows: TGTGCCAGCAGCGAGCGGGAGACTAGACAAGAGACCCAGTACTTC. This codes for CASSERETRQETQYF.